These 7 T cell receptor beta chains were all obtained from the same sample, sequenced in a study of Ad26.COV2.S vaccination and SARS-CoV-2 variants. Produced via immunoSEQ multiplex PCR; TCRdb's table is partial and in-frame only. The sample includes about 400,000 clones, about four fifths seen only once; the top ten take about 7.4%. Treatment meaning: roughly 20 received Ad26.COV2.S at low or high dose, single or two shots; roughly five received placebo; per-sample allocation not given. The samples date from day 63 after the first vaccine or placebo injection. This material consisted of peripheral blood, taken in a trial of Ad26.COV2.S vaccine versus placebo. Every receptor here comes from a person between 18 and 65 years old who received the Ad26.COV2.S COVID-19 vaccine or a placebo.

This chain links TRBV28 with TRBJ1-2; 8 bases match TRBD1. CDR3 length: 15 amino acids. Trimming at V came to 8 bases and at J to 0 bases, leaving 8 bases not matched to a gene. Looked up from germline, CDR1 is MDHEN and CDR2 is SYDVKM. CDR3 amino acids: CASVGTGRANYGYTF. The CDR3 DNA reads as TGTGCCAGCGTAGGGACAGGTCGAGCTAACTATGGCTACACCTTC.

The rearrangement joins TRBV3-1 (or the pseudogene TRBV3-2) to TRBJ2-7; D is undetermined. The CDR3 length is 16 residues. Trimming stripped 1 base from V and 0 bases from J, with 13 bases between. Germline-derived CDR1 and CDR2 are LGHDT and YNNKEL (reference sequence). The CDR3 DNA follows: TGTGCCAGCAGCCAAGTGGAGAATTGGGGCTCCTACGAGCAGTACTTC. Translation: CASSQVENWGSYEQYF.

V and J are TRBV2 and TRBJ1-3; D gene uncertain. The germline V gene encodes CDR1 SNHLY and CDR2 FYNNEI. V shed 4 bases and J shed 0 bases, with 7 bases lying between them. CDR3 size: 14 residues. The CDR3 coding sequence is TGTGCCAGCAGTGGGACCGTCTCTGGAAACACCATATATTTT. As protein: CASSGTVSGNTIYF.

In this sample, this clone turned up a few times. The chain uses TRBV6-2 or TRBV6-3 and TRBJ1-1; D is ambiguous. Germline V gives CDR1 MNHEY, CDR2 SVGEGT. The CDR3 loop spans 18 amino acids. V was trimmed by 2 bases and J by 4 bases, leaving 23 bases between them. The CDR3 DNA follows: TGTGCCAGCAGTTACCCAAGATTTTGGAAACAGAGGAGCACTGAAGCTTTCTTT. Protein sequence: CASSYPRFWKQRSTEAFF.

This clone was observed once. The V and J genes are TRBV20-1 and TRBJ1-2, with D maybe TRBD1 (6 bases). V lost 5 bases and J lost 7, with 11 bases in between. The germline V gene has CDR1 DFQATT and CDR2 SNEGSKA (reference sequence). CDR3 length: 11 amino acids. The CDR3 loop is CSARTGFGYTF. CDR3 bases: TGCAGTGCTCGAACAGGGTTTGGCTACACCTTC.

The chain links TRBV5-1 to TRBJ2-2; TRBD1 matches 8 bases. V lost 4 bases, J lost 6 bases, and 5 bases stayed unmatched. This CDR3 spans 14 amino acids. Looked up from germline, CDR1 is SGHRS and CDR2 is YFSETQ. The CDR3 DNA follows: TGCGCCAGCAGCGTGACAGGGGATCCCGGGGAGCTGTTTTTT. Translating gives CASSVTGDPGELFF.

The gene calls are TRBV20-1 and TRBJ1-1; tentatively, D is TRBD1 (6 bases). Germline V CDR1 and CDR2: DFQATT, SNEGSKA (reference sequence). Trimming cost V 6 bases and J 10 bases, with 12 bases left between them. The CDR3 loop spans 10 amino acids. CDR3 bases: TGCAGTGCCCGGGAAGGGGGAGCTTTCTTT. Protein product: CSAREGGAFF.